These T cell receptor beta chains were read from a single sample in a study of siplizumab effects on memory and regulatory T cells. Assay: immunoSEQ multiplex PCR; the TCRdb copy retains only in-frame clones and omits some. Of some 65,000 clones listed, 80% to 90% are singletons. Sample: Tregs sorted from blood. These receptors came from a human donor in good health. CDR3s include the opening cysteine and the closing phenylalanine or tryptophan. Each record gives: V gene, J gene, CDR3 protein.

TRBV7-2	TRBJ2-7	CASSLGLAGSYEQYF
TRBV9	TRBJ2-1	CASSGQTDSSYNEQFF
TRBV19	TRBJ1-5	CASKGILSNQPQHF
TRBV18	TRBJ2-1	CASSRGKGGVGEQFF
TRBV10-2	TRBJ1-5	CASSEGGYSNQPQHF
TRBV11-3	TRBJ2-1	CASSPSGSSYNEQFF
TRBV5-3	TRBJ1-1	CARSKGWAGGDPNTEAFF
TRBV5-1	TRBJ1-1	CASSLGDRVTEAFF
TRBV7-9	TRBJ1-1	CASSLWGNTEAFF
TRBV2	TRBJ1-1	CASRGQTPRDTEAFF
TRBV19	TRBJ1-4	CASRNRGLGEKLFF
TRBV9	TRBJ1-1	CASSSVGQGASKPEAFF
TRBV13	TRBJ2-7	CASSPRYEQYF
TRBV10-3	TRBJ2-1	CAISAWRDGNEQFF
TRBV7-9	TRBJ2-7	CASSSPGLAVEQYF
TRBV6-1	TRBJ1-2	CASSVDSYGYTF
TRBV10-3	TRBJ2-7	CAIKTSGSYEQYF
TRBV5-1	TRBJ1-2	CASSLDRGGWTNYGYTF
TRBV11-3	TRBJ1-1	CASSAHRARNTEAFF
TRBV2	TRBJ1-3	CASTRLSGNTIYF
TRBV18	TRBJ2-5	CASSPTIQETQYF
TRBV7-3	TRBJ2-5	CASSLNSWGTQYF
TRBV10-3	TRBJ1-2	CAVSAQWDPHYGYTF
TRBV4-2	TRBJ1-5	CASSQEGGGNQPQHF